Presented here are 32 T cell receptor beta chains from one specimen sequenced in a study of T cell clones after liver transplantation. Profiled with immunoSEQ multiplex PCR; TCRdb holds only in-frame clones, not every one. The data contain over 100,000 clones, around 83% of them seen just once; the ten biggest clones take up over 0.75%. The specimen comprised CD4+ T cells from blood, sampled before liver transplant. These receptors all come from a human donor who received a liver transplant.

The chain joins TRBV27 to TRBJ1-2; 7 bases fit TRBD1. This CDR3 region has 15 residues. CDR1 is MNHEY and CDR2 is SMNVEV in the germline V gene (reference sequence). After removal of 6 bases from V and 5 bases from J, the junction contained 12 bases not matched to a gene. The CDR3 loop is CASRSHGTVGYGYTF. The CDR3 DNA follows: TGTGCCAGCAGATCCCACGGGACAGTAGGTTATGGCTACACCTTC.

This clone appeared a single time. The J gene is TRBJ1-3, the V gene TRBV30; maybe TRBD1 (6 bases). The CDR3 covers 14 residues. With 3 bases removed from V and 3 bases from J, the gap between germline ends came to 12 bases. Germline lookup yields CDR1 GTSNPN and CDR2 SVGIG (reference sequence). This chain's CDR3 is CAWSATGYGNTIYF. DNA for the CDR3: TGTGCCTGGAGCGCCACAGGGTATGGAAACACCATATATTTT. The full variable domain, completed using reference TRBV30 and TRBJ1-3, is SQTIHQWPATLVQPVGSPLSLECTVEGTSNPNLYWYRQAAGRGLQLLFYSVGIGQISSEVPQNLSASRPQDRQFILSSKKLLLSDSGFYLCAWSATGYGNTIYFGEGSWLTVV.

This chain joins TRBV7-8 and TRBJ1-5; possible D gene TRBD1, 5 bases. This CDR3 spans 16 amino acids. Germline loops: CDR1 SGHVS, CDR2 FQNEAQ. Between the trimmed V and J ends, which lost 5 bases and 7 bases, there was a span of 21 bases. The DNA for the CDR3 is TGTGCCAGCAGCAAATTGGATCAGGGTATTAGGCAGCCCCAGCATTTT. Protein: CASSKLDQGIRQPQHF.

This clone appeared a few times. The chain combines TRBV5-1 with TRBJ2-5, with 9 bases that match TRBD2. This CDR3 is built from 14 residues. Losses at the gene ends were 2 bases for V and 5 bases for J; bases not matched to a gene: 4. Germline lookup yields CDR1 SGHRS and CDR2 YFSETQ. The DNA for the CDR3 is TGCGCCAGCAGCTTCGCCACTAGCGGGGAGACCCAGTACTTC. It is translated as CASSFATSGETQYF.

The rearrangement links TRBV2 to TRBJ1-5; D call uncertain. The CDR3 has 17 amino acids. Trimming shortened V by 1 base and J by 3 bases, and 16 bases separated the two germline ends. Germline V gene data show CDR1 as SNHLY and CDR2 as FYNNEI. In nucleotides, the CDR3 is TGTGCCAGCAGTGAAGGTATCAGCCGGGCGACCAATCAGCCCCAGCATTTT. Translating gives CASSEGISRATNQPQHF.

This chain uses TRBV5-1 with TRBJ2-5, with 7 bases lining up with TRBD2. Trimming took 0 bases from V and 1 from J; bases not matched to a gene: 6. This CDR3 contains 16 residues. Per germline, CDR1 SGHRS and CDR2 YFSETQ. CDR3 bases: TGCGCCAGCAGCTTGGCCAGCGGGGCACCCCAAGAGACCCAGTACTTC. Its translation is CASSLASGAPQETQYF.

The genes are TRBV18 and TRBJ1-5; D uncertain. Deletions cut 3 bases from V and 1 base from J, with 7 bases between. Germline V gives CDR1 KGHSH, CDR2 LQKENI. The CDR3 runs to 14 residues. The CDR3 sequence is CASSPAGSNQPQHF. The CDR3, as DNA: TGTGCCAGCTCACCGGCCGGGAGCAATCAGCCCCAGCATTTT.

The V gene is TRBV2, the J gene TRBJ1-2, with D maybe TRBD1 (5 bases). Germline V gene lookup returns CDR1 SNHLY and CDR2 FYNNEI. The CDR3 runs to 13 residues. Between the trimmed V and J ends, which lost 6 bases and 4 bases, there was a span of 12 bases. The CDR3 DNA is TGTGCCAGCAGGAAGGGGCAGGCCTATGGCTACACCTTC. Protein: CASRKGQAYGYTF.

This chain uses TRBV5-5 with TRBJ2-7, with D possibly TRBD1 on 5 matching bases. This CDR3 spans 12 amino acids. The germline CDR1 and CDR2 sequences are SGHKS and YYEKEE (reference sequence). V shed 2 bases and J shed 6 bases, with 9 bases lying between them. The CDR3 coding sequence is TGTGCCAGCAGCTTCGCAGGGTTCGAGCAGTACTTC. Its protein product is CASSFAGFEQYF.

CDR3 bases: TGTGCCAGCAGCTTAAGCGGGACAGGAGCCTCTGGAAACACCATATATTTT. The encoded protein is CASSLSGTGASGNTIYF. The V gene is TRBV11-3, the J gene TRBJ1-3, with 8 bases aligning to TRBD1. Germline V CDR1 and CDR2: SGHNT, YENEEA. The CDR3 contains 17 residues. Losses at the gene ends were 2 bases for V and 0 bases for J; bases not matched to a gene: 6.

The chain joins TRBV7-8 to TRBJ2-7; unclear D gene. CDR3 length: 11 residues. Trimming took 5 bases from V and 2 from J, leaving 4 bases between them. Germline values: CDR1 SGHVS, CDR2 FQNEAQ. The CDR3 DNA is TGTGCCAGCAGCCACGCCTACGAGCAGTACTTC. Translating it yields CASSHAYEQYF.

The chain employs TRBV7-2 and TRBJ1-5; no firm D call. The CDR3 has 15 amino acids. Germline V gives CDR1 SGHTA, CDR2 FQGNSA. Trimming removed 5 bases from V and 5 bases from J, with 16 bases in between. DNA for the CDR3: TGTGCCAGCAGCCCCGTTAAAGAGGCATATCAGCCCCAGCATTTT. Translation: CASSPVKEAYQPQHF.

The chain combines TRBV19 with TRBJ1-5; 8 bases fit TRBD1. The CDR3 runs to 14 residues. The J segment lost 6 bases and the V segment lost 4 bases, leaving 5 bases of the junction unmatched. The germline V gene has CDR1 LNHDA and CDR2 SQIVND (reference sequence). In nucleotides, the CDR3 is TGTGCCAGTAGTACTACAGGGGGGAGTCAGCCCCAGCATTTT. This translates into CASSTTGGSQPQHF.

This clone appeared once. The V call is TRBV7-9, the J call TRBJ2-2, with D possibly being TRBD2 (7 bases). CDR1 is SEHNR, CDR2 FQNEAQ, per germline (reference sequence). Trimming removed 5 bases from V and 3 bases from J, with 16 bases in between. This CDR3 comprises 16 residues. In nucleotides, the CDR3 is TGTGCCAGCAGCCGCCAAGGGGGGGCTCACACCGGGGAGCTGTTTTTT. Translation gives CASSRQGGAHTGELFF. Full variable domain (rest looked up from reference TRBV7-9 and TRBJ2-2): DTGVSQNPRHKITKRGQNVTFRCDPISEHNRLYWYRQTLGQGPEFLTYFQNEAQLEKSRLLSDRFSAERPKGSFSTLEIQRTEQGDSAMYLCASSRQGGAHTGELFFGEGSRLTVL.

The CDR3 protein is CSVVEGGGRETQYF. CDR3 bases: TGCAGCGTTGTAGAGGGTGGGGGTCGGGAGACCCAGTACTTC. The V and J genes are TRBV29-1 and TRBJ2-5; D could derive from TRBD1 or TRBD2 (5 bases each). Trimming shortened V by 4 bases and J by 5 bases, and 17 bases separated the two germline ends. There are 14 residues in the CDR3. Germline assignment: CDR1 SQVTM and CDR2 ANQGSEA.

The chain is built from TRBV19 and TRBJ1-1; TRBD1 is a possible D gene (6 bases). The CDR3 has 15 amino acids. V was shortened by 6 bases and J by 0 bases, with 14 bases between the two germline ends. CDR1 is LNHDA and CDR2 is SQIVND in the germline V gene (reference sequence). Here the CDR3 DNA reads TGTGCCAGTAGAACCGGGGGGCTCATGAACACTGAAGCTTTCTTT. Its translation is CASRTGGLMNTEAFF.

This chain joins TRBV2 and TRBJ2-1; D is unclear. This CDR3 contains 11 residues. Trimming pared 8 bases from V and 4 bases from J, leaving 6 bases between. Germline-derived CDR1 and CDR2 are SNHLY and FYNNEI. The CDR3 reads CASGYYNEQFF. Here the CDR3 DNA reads TGTGCCAGCGGGTATTACAATGAGCAGTTCTTC.

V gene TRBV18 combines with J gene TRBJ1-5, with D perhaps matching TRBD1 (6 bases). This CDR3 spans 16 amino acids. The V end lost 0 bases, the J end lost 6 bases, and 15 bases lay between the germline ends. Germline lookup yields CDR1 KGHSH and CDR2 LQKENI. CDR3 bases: TGTGCCAGCTCACCACCGGGACAAATCGGACTTCAGCCCCAGCATTTT. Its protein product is CASSPPGQIGLQPQHF.

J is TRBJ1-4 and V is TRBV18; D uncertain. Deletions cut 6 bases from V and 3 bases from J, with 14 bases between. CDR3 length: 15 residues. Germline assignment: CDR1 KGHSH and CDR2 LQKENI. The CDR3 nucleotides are TGTGCCAGCTCGCCGACGACCCGATCTAATGAAAAACTGTTTTTT. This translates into CASSPTTRSNEKLFF.

The CDR3 protein is CASSLRGGTDTQYF. DNA of the CDR3: TGTGCCAGCAGTCTACGGGGCGGCACAGATACGCAGTATTTT. This rearrangement joins TRBV6-6 to TRBJ2-3; either TRBD1 or TRBD2 may supply D (5 bases each). Trimming left V 5 bases short and J 1 base short, with 10 bases between. The germline gives CDR1 MNHNY, CDR2 SVGAGI (reference sequence). This CDR3 spans 14 amino acids.

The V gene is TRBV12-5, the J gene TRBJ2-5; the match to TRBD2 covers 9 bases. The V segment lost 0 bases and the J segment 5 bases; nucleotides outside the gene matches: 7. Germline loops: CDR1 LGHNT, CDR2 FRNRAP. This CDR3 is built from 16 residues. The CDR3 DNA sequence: TGTGCTAGTGGTTTGGTAATTAGCGGGGGTAAGGAGACCCAGTACTTC. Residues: CASGLVISGGKETQYF.

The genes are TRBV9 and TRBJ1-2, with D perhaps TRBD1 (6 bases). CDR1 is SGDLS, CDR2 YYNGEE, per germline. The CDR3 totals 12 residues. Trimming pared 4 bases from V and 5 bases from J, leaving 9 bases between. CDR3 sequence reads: CASSRQAYGYTF. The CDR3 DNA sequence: TGTGCCAGCAGCCGACAGGCTTATGGCTACACCTTC.

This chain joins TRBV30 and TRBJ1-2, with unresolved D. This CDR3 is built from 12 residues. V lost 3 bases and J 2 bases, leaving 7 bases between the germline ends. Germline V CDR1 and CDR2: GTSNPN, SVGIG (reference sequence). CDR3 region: CAWRTANYGYTF. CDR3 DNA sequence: TGTGCCTGGAGGACGGCCAACTATGGCTACACCTTC.

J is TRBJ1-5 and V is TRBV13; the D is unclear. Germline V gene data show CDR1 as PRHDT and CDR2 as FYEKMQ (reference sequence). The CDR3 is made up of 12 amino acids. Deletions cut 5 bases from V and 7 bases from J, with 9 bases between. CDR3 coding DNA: TGTGCCAGCAGCGCCGGAGGACAGCCCCAGCATTTT. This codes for CASSAGGQPQHF.

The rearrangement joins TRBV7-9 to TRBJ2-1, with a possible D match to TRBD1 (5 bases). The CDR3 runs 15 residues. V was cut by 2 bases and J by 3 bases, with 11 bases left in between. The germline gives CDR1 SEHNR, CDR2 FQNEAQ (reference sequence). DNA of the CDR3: TGTGCCAGCAGCTTAAGTCAGGGAAGCTACAATGAGCAGTTCTTC. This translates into CASSLSQGSYNEQFF.

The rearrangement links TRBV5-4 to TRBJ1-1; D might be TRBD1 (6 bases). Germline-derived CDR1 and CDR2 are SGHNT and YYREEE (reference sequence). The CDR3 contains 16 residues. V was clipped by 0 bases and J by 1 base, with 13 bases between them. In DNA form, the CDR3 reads TGTGCCAGCAGCTTGGAGTGGGGGCGAGGGAACACTGAAGCTTTCTTT. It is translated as CASSLEWGRGNTEAFF. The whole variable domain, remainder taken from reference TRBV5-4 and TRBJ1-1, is ETGVTQSPTHLIKTRGQQVTLRCSSQSGHNTVSWYQQALGQGPQFIFQYYREEENGRGNFPPRFSGLQFPNYSSELNVNALELDDSALYLCASSLEWGRGNTEAFFGQGTRLTVV.

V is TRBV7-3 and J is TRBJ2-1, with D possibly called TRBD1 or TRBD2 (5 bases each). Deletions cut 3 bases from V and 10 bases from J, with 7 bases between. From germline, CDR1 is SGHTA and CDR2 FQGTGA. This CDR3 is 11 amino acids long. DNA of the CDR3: TGTGCCAGCAGCTTGGGGGTGGAGCAGTTCTTC. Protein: CASSLGVEQFF.

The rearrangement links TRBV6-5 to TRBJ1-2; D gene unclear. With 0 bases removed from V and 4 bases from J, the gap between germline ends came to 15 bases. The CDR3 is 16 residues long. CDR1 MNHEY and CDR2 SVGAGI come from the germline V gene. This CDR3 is CASSYSTPDTSYGYTF. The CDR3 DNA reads TGTGCCAGCAGTTACTCGACGCCAGATACTAGCTATGGCTACACCTTC.

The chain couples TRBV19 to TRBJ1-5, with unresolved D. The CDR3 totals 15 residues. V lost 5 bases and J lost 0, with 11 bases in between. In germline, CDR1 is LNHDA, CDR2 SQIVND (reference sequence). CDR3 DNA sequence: TGTGCCAGTAGTTTCCGGGGAATTAGCAATCAGCCCCAGCATTTT. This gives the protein CASSFRGISNQPQHF. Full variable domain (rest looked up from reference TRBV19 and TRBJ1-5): DGGITQSPKYLFRKEGQNVTLSCEQNLNHDAMYWYRQDPGQGLRLIYYSQIVNDFQKGDIAEGYSVSREKKESFPLTVTSAQKNPTAFYLCASSFRGISNQPQHFGDGTRLSIL.

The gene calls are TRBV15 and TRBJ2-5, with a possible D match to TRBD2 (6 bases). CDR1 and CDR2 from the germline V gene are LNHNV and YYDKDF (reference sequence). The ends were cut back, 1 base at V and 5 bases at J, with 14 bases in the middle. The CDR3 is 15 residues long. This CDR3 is CATSRGGQAGETQYF. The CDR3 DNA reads TGTGCCACCAGCAGAGGAGGCCAGGCGGGGGAGACCCAGTACTTC.

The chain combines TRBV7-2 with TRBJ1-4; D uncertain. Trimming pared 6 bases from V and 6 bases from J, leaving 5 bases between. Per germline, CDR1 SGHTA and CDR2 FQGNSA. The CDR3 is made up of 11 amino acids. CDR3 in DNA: TGTGCCAGCAGGTGGGATGAAAAACTGTTTTTT. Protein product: CASRWDEKLFF.

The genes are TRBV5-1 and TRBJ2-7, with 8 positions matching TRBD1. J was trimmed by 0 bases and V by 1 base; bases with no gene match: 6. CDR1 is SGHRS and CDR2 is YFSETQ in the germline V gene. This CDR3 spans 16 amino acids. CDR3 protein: CASSLKTGASSYEQYF. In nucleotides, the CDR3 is TGCGCCAGCAGCTTGAAGACAGGGGCCAGCTCCTACGAGCAGTACTTC.